This T cell receptor beta chain was captured in a study of cytomegalovirus exposure and HLA in healthy donors. Researchers ran the PCR with 60 Vbeta and 13 Jbeta primers. Measured with immunoSEQ multiplex PCR; TCRdb has only the in-frame clones, and not every one. The sample holds roughly 150,000 clones, over 75% seen once. J lost 2 bases, V lost 1 base, and 6 bases had no gene match. The CDR3 is 17 residues long. Germline CDR1 reads MNHEY; CDR2 reads SMNVEV (reference sequence). This sequence joins TRBV27 and TRBJ2-3; 10 bases map to TRBD2. This sequence originates from a man aged 30 to 39 in good health and CMV-seropositive. The sequenced material came from PBMCs. The CDR3, as DNA: TGTGCCAGCAGTTTATTGCTAGCGGGAGTAGCCACAGATACGCAGTATTTT. Residues: CASSLLLAGVATDTQYF.